This T cell receptor (beta chain) was retrieved from a study of CD8+CD57+ T cells in acquired aplastic anemia. Turning to the study itself: CD4+ and CD8+ cells, once sorted, gave DNA averaging roughly 3.2 ug.

There are 14 residues in the CDR3. Trimming stripped 5 bases from V and 6 bases from J, with 16 bases between. Germline CDR1 LNHDA, CDR2 SQIVND (reference sequence). This clonotype was recorded many times. The study profiled TCR beta VDJ and CDR3 using genomic DNA as template. TCRdb independently ran MiXCR on the reads; one entry per CDR3 protein. The table records hundreds of thousands of distinct CDR3 sequences, 60% to 80% of them present only once. The V call is TRBV19, the J call TRBJ1-1; D possibly corresponds to TRBD1 (5 bases). This sequence originates from a human donor in good health, serving as a control. Sequenced sample: sorted CD4+, CD8+, or CD8+CD57+ T cells (not recorded which) from PBMCs. CDR3 region: CASSLYGTAAEAFF. The CDR3 bases are TGTGCCAGTAGTCTTTACGGGACGGCAGCTGAAGCTTTCTTT.